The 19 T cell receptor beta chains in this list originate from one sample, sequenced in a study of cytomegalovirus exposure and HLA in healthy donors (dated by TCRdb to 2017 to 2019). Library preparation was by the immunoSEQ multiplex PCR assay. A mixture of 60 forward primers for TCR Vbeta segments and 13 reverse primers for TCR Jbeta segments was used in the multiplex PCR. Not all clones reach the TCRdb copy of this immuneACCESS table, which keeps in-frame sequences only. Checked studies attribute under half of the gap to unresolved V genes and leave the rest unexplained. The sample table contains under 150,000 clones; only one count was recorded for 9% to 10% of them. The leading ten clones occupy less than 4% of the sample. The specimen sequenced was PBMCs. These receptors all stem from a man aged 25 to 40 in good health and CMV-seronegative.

In nucleotides, the CDR3 is TGTGCCAGCAGCCCCAGGGTTAACACCGGGGAGCTGTTTTTT. This translates into CASSPRVNTGELFF. The gene calls are TRBV9 and TRBJ2-2, with a possible D match to TRBD1 (5 bases). This CDR3 comprises 14 residues. CDR1 and CDR2 (germline): SGDLS, YYNGEE. Trimming shortened V by 4 bases and J by 2 bases, and 9 bases separated the two germline ends.

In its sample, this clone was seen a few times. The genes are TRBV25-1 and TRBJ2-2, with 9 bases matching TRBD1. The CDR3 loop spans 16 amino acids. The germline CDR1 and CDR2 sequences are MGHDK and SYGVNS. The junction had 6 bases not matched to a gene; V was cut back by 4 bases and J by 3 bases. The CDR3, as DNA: TGTGCCAGCAGTGGCCGACAGGGGGTCGACACCGGGGAGCTGTTTTTT. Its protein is CASSGRQGVDTGELFF. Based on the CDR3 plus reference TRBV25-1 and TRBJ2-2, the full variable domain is EADIYQTPRYLVIGTGKKITLECSQTMGHDKMYWYQQDPGMELHLIHYSYGVNSTEKGDLSSESTVSRIRTEHFPLTLESARPSHTSQYLCASSGRQGVDTGELFFGEGSRLTVL.

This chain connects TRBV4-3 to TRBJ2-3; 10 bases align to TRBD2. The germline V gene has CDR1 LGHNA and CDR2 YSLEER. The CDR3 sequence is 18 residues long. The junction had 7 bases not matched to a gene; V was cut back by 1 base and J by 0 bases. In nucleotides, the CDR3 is TGCGCCAGCAGCCAAGGCTATAGCGGGGGGACTAGCACAGATACGCAGTATTTT. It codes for CASSQGYSGGTSTDTQYF.

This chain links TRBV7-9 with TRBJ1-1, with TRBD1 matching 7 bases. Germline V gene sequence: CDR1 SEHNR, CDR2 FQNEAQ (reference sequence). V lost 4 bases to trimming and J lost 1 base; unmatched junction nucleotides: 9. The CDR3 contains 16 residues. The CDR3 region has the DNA TGTGCCAGCAGCTCAACCAGGGACAGCCAGAACACTGAAGCTTTCTTT. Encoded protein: CASSSTRDSQNTEAFF.

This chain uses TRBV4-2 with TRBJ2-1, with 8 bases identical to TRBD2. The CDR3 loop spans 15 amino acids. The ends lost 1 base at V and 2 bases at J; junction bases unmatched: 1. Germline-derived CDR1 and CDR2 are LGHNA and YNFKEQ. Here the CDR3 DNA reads TGTGCCAGCAGCCAAGCAGCGGGGGCCTACAATGAGCAGTTCTTC. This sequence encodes CASSQAAGAYNEQFF.

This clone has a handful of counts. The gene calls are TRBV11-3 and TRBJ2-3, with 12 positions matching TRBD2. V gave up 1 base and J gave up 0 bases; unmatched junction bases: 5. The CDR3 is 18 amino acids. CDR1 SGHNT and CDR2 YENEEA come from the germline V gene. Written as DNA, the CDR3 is TGTGCCAGCAGCTTAGGGACTAGCGGGGACCATAGCACAGATACGCAGTATTTT. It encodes CASSLGTSGDHSTDTQYF. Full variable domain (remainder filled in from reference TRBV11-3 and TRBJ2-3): EAGVVQSPRYKIIEKKQPVAFWCNPISGHNTLYWYLQNLGQGPELLIRYENEEAVDDSQLPKDRFSAERLKGVDSTLKIQPAELGDSAVYLCASSLGTSGDHSTDTQYFGPGTRLTVL.

CDR3 DNA sequence: TGTGCCAGCAGCCCACAGGGGTACGAGCAGTACTTC. This gives the protein CASSPQGYEQYF. The chain has TRBV5-6 and TRBJ2-7, with TRBD1 matching 7 bases. Per the germline V gene, CDR1 is SGHDT and CDR2 is YYEEEE. V lost 4 bases to trimming and J lost 4 bases; unmatched junction nucleotides: 2. This CDR3 has 12 residues.

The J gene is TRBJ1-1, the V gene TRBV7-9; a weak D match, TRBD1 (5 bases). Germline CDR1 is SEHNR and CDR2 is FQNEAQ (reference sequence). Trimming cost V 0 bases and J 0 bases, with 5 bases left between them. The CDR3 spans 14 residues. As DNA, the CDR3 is TGTGCCAGCAGCTTAGCACAGGTGAACACTGAAGCTTTCTTT. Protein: CASSLAQVNTEAFF.

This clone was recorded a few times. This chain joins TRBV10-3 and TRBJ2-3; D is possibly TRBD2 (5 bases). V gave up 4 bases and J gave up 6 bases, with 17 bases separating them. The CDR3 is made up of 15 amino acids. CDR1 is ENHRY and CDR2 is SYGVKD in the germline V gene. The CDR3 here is CAISVGLSAADTQYF. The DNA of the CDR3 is TGTGCCATCAGTGTAGGACTTTCAGCGGCGGATACGCAGTATTTT.

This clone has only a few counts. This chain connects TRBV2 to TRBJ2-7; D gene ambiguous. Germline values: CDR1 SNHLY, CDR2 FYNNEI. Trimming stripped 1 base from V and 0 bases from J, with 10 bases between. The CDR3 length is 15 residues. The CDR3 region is CASSEGAPVSYEQYF. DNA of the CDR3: TGTGCCAGCAGTGAAGGGGCCCCCGTCTCCTACGAGCAGTACTTC.

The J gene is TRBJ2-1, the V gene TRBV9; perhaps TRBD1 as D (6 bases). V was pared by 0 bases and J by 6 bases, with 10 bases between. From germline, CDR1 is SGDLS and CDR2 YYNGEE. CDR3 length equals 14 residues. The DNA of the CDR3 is TGTGCCAGCAGCGTAGCAGGGGCCCTCAATGAGCAGTTCTTC. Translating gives CASSVAGALNEQFF.

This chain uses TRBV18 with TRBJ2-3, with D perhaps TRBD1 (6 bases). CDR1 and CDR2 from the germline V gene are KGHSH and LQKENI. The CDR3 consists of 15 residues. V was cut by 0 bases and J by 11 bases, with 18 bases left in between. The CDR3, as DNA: TGTGCCAGCTCACCACCGTCAACAGGGACCCTCGAGCAGTATTTT. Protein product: CASSPPSTGTLEQYF.

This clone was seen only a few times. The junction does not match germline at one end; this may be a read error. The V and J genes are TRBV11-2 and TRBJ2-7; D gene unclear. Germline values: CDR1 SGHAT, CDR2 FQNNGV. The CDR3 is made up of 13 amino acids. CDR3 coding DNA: TGTGCCAGCAGCTTAACAGATCTGTACGAGCAGCACTTC. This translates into CASSLTDLYEQHF.

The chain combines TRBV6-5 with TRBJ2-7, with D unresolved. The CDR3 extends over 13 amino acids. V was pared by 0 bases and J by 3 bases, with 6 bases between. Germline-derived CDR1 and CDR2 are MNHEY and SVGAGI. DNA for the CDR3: TGTGCCAGCAGTTACTCGAGGATCTACGAGCAGTACTTC. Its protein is CASSYSRIYEQYF.

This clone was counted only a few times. The CDR3: CASSEALGEQYF. CDR3 nucleotide sequence: TGTGCCAGCAGTGAAGCACTCGGCGAGCAGTACTTC. This chain uses TRBV6-1 with TRBJ2-7; D uncertain. V was trimmed by 0 bases and J by 6 bases, leaving 6 bases between them. The germline V gene has CDR1 MNHNS and CDR2 SASEGT. The CDR3 has 12 residues.

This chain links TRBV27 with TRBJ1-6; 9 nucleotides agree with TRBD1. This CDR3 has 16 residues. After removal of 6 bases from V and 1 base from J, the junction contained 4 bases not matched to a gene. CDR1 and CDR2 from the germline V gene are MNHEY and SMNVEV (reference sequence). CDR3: CASSRDRVSYNSPLHF. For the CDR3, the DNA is TGTGCCAGCAGCCGGGACAGGGTATCCTATAATTCACCCCTCCACTTT.

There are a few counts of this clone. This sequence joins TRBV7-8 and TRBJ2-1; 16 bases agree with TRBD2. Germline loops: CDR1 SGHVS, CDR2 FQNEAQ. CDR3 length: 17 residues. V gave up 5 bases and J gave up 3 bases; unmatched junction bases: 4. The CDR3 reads CASSLGLAGGLYNEQFF. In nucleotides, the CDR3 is TGTGCCAGCAGCCTGGGACTAGCGGGGGGGCTCTACAATGAGCAGTTCTTC.

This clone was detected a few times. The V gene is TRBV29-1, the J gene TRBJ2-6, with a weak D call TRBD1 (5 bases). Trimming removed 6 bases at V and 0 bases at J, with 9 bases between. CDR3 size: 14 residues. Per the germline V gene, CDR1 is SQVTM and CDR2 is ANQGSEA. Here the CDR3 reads CSVGDSSGANVLTF. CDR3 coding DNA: TGCAGCGTGGGTGACAGCTCTGGGGCCAACGTCCTGACTTTC.

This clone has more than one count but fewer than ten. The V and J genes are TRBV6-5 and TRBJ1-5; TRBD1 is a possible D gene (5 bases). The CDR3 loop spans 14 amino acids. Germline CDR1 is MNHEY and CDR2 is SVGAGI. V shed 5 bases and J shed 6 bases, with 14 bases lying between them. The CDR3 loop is CASSLRQGSQPQHF. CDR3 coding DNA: TGTGCCAGCAGTCTGAGGCAGGGTTCTCAGCCCCAGCATTTT.